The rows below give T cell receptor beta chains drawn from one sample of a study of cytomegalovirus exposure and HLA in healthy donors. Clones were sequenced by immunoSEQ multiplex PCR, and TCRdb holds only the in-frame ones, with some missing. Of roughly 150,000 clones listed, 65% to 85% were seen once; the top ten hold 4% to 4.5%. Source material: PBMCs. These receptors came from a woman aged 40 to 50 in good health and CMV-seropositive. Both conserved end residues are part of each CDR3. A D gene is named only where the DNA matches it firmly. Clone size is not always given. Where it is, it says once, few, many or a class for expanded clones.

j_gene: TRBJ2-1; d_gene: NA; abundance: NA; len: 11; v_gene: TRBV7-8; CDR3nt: TGTGCCAGCAGCCCAGGGGATGAGCAGTTCTTC; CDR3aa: CASSPGDEQFF
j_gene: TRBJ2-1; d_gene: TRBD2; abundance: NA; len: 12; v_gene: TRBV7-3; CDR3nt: TGTGCCAGCAGCTTAACGGCGGGGGGGCAGTTCTTC; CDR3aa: CASSLTAGGQFF
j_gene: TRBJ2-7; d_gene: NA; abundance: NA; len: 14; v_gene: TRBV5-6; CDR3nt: TGTGCCAGCAGCTTGCTAAGGGACAACTACGAGCAGTACTTC; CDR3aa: CASSLLRDNYEQYF
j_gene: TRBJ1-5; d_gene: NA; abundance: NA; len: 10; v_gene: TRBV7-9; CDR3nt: TGTGCCAGCAGCCCTGAGCCCCAGCATTTT; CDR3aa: CASSPEPQHF
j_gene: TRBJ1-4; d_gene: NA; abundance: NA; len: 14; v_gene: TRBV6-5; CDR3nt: TGTGCCAGCAGTTACGGAGGGGCTAATGAAAAACTGTTTTTT; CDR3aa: CASSYGGANEKLFF
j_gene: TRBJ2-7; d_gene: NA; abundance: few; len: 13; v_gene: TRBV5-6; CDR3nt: TGTGCCAGCAGCTTGGCCTCAGATTACGAGCAGTACTTC; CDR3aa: CASSLASDYEQYF
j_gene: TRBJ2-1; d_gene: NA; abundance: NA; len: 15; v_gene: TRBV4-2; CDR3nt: TGTGCCAGCAGCCAAGCCCTAGGCTCCTACAATGAGCAGTTCTTC; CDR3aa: CASSQALGSYNEQFF
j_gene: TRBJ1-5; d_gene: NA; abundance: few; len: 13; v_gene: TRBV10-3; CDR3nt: TGTGCCATCAGCTCCGAGAGCAATCAGCCCCAGCATTTT; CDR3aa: CAISSESNQPQHF
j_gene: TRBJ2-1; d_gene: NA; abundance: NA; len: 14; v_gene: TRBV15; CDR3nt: TGTGCCACCAGCGCCCAGAAGGCGGGCACTGAGCAGTTCTTC; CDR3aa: CATSAQKAGTEQFF
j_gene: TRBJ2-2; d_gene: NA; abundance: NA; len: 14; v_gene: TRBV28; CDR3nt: TGTGCCTCAGTCGGGGATCTCCCGACCGGGGAGCTGTTTTTT; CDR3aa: CASVGDLPTGELFF
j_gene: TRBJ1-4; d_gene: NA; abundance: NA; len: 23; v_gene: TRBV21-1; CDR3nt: TGTGCCAGCAGCAAAGTAGGGAGCGAGGGGGACCTCGCTATACCTGCAACTAATGAAAAACTGTTTTTT; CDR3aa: CASSKVGSEGDLAIPATNEKLFF
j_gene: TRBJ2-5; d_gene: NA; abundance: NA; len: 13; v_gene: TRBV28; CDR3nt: TGTGCCACCAGAACAGGGCCTCAAGAGACCCAGTACTTC; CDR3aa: CATRTGPQETQYF
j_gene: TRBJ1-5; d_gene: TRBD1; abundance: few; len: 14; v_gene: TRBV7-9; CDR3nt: TGTGCCAGCAGCTTGGGACAGGAAGCTCAGCCCCAGCATTTT; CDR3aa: CASSLGQEAQPQHF
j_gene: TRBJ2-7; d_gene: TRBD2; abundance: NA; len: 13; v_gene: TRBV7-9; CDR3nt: TGTGCCGGCAGCAGCGGGGGAGGTGGCGAGCAGTACTTC; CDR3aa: CAGSSGGGGEQYF
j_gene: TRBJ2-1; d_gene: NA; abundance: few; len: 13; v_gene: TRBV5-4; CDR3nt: TGTGCCAGCAGCTCTGAAATACGGGGTGAGCAGTTCTTC; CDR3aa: CASSSEIRGEQFF
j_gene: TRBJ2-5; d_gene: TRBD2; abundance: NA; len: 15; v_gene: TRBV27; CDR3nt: TGTGCCAGCAGTCCCTGGGGGGAGGGCCAAGAGACCCAGTACTTC; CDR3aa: CASSPWGEGQETQYF
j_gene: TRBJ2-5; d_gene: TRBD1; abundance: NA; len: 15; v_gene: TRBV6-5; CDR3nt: TGTGCCAGCAGGAGACAGGGTGTCGGGCGAGAGACCCAGTACTTC; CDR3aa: CASRRQGVGRETQYF